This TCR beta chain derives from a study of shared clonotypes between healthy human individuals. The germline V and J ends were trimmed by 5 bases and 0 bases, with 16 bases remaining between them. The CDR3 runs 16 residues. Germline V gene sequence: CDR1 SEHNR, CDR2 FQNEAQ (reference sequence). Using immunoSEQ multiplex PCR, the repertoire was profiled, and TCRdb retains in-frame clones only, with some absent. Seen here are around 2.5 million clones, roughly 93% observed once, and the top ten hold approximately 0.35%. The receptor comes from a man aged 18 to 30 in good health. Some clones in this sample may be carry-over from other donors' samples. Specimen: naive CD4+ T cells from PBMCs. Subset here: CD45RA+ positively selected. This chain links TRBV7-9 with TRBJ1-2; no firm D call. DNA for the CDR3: TGTGCCAGCAGCCCCGATCGACAAGTGGCTAACTATGGCTACACCTTC. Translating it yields CASSPDRQVANYGYTF.